Presented here are 17 T cell receptor beta chains from one specimen sequenced in a study of liver allograft versus peripheral blood T cells. Study in general: Recipients' peripheral blood supplied the T cell receptor repertoires against which those in transplanted livers were compared.

TCRdb re-derived calls from the reads in MiXCR, one entry per CDR3 protein. The sample includes 13,000 or so distinct CDR3 sequences, approximately 20% seen only once; the top ten take about 13%. All receptors come from a human patient who had a liver transplant. The T cells may come from the graft donor.

This clonotype came up many times. The chain uses TRBV6-5 and TRBJ1-5; D is unclear. V was clipped by 4 bases and J by 7 bases, with 14 bases between them. The germline V gene encodes CDR1 MNHEY and CDR2 SVGAGI. The CDR3 length is 14 residues. The CDR3 nucleotides read TGTGCCAGCAGTTCGGACTTCGGCGAGCAGCCCCAGCATTTT. Protein product: CASSSDFGEQPQHF.

The table lists this clonotype with many counts. The rearrangement uses TRBV18 and TRBJ2-5; 7 bases fit TRBD1. There are 15 residues in the CDR3. Unmatched junction bases numbered 5, after V lost 4 bases and J lost 0 bases. Germline V gene lookup returns CDR1 KGHSH and CDR2 LQKENI. In DNA, the CDR3 is TGTGCCAGCTCACGGGACAGAACCTACCAAGAGACCCAGTACTTC. It encodes CASSRDRTYQETQYF.

Relative to its sample, this clonotype is medium-sized. The chain carries TRBV6-1 and TRBJ1-1, with D maybe TRBD1 (5 bases). Trimming pared 8 bases from V and 7 bases from J, leaving 23 bases between. The CDR3 spans 15 residues. The germline V gene encodes CDR1 MNHNS and CDR2 SASEGT. CDR3 protein: CASVRGEGRGLEAFF. The CDR3, as DNA: TGTGCCAGCGTGCGAGGAGAGGGTAGGGGCCTTGAAGCTTTCTTT.

By its share, this clonotype is medium-sized. The CDR3 is CASGATGDQNTEAFF. The CDR3 coding sequence is TGTGCCAGCGGAGCTACAGGGGACCAGAACACTGAAGCTTTCTTT. This chain links TRBV10-3 with TRBJ1-1, with 7 bases that match TRBD1. Germline-derived CDR1 and CDR2 are ENHRY and SYGVKD. V was pared by 10 bases and J by 1 base, with 12 bases of the junction left unmatched. There are 15 residues in the CDR3.

This clonotype was observed at least ten times. The V and J genes are TRBV6-2 or TRBV6-3 and TRBJ1-6; 9 nucleotides align to TRBD1. The CDR3 is made up of 15 amino acids. Trimming at V came to 6 bases and at J to 14 bases, leaving 14 bases not matched to a gene. Germline V lookup: CDR1 MNHEY, CDR2 SVGEGT. The CDR3: CASRPTGGPSETLHF. The CDR3 nucleotides read TGTGCCAGCAGGCCTACAGGGGGCCCCTCCGAAACCCTCCACTTT.

The chain links TRBV9 to TRBJ1-5; D remains unclear. Trimming removed 0 bases at V and 0 bases at J, with 4 bases between. The CDR3 has 14 residues. Germline loops: CDR1 SGDLS, CDR2 YYNGEE. The CDR3 DNA reads as TGTGCCAGCAGCGTAGAGGCTAGCAATCAGCCCCAGCATTTT. Protein: CASSVEASNQPQHF.

This clonotype was seen repeatedly, ten times or more. This rearrangement joins TRBV28 to TRBJ1-3, with 7 bases that match TRBD1. After removal of 6 bases from V and 6 bases from J, the junction contained 11 bases not matched to a gene. CDR3 length equals 15 residues. CDR1 is MDHEN and CDR2 is SYDVKM in the germline V gene. CDR3 loop: CASRISGGVVNTIYF. CDR3 bases: TGTGCCAGCAGAATATCAGGGGGGGTCGTAAACACCATATATTTT.

This clonotype is labeled as medium-sized (0.01 to 0.1%). The rearrangement joins TRBV7-2 to TRBJ2-3; 8 nucleotides match TRBD2. This CDR3 region has 16 residues. The germline V gene encodes CDR1 SGHTA and CDR2 FQGNSA. With V trimmed by 5 bases and J by 2 bases, 9 bases remained unmatched. The CDR3 is CASSLKGRGATDTQYF. In DNA form, the CDR3 reads TGTGCCAGCAGCCTCAAAGGGCGGGGGGCCACAGATACGCAGTATTTT.

The chain combines TRBV28 with TRBJ2-7; 7 bases fit TRBD1. Germline V gene data show CDR1 as MDHEN and CDR2 as SYDVKM. This CDR3 has 15 residues. Losses at the gene ends were 1 base for V and 1 base for J; bases not matched to a gene: 4. For the CDR3, the DNA is TGTGCCAGCAGTTTATATGGGGACAGATCCTACGAGCAGTACTTC. Translation gives CASSLYGDRSYEQYF.

In its sample, this clonotype ranks as medium-sized. The CDR3 region is CASSTGSAMGPEAFF. Written as DNA, the CDR3 is TGTGCCAGTAGTACAGGATCGGCCATGGGACCTGAAGCTTTCTTT. The genes are TRBV19 and TRBJ1-1, with D possibly being TRBD1 (5 bases). The V and J ends lost 4 bases and 6 bases respectively, with 18 bases between them. In germline, CDR1 is LNHDA, CDR2 SQIVND (reference sequence). This CDR3 is built from 15 residues.

This clonotype rates as medium-sized (0.01 to 0.1%). The chain is built from TRBV18 and TRBJ2-3; 13 bases are shared with TRBD2. The CDR3 is 20 amino acids. The germline V gene has CDR1 KGHSH and CDR2 LQKENI. With V trimmed by 3 bases and J by 2 bases, 14 bases remained unmatched. CDR3 coding DNA: TGTGCCAGCTCACCGCCAGTATGGACTAGCGGGAGCGATCCCACAGATACGCAGTATTTT. Protein sequence: CASSPPVWTSGSDPTDTQYF.

By its share, this clonotype is medium-sized. This CDR3 is CASCQVNTEAFF. DNA of the CDR3: TGTGCCAGCTGTCAAGTGAACACTGAAGCTTTCTTT. The rearrangement uses TRBV6-1 and TRBJ1-1; D unresolved. The CDR3 is 12 amino acids. Trimming took 8 bases from V and 0 from J, leaving 7 bases between them. Looked up from germline, CDR1 is MNHNS and CDR2 is SASEGT.

This clonotype was counted between two and nine times. The chain is built from TRBV20-1 and TRBJ1-2; 7 bases are shared with TRBD1. The germline CDR1 and CDR2 sequences are DFQATT and SNEGSKA (reference sequence). CDR3 size: 15 residues. J gave up 1 base and V 0 bases, and 5 bases lay outside the gene matches. The CDR3 here is CSARDRTGDNYGYTF. The CDR3, as DNA: TGCAGTGCTAGAGATAGAACAGGGGATAACTATGGCTACACCTTC.

This clonotype is judged medium-sized. This chain uses TRBV29-1 with TRBJ1-1, with a weak D call TRBD1 (5 bases). This CDR3 is 10 amino acids long. Germline V gene data show CDR1 as SQVTM and CDR2 as ANQGSEA. V lost 7 bases and J lost 10, with 13 bases in between. The chain's CDR3 is CSAGGDAAFF. CDR3 in DNA: TGCAGCGCTGGGGGGGACGCAGCTTTCTTT.

This clonotype was seen many times. The V call is TRBV6-1, the J call TRBJ2-4, with 7 bases matching TRBD1. This CDR3 contains 14 residues. Trimming took 2 bases from V and 8 from J; bases not matched to a gene: 6. Germline lookup yields CDR1 MNHNS and CDR2 SASEGT. CDR3 nucleotide sequence: TGTGCCAGCAGTGAACGGACAGGTCCGTACATTCAGTACTTC. Amino acids: CASSERTGPYIQYF.

There are many counts of this clonotype. The chain couples TRBV28 to TRBJ2-6; D gene ambiguous. Germline-derived CDR1 and CDR2 are MDHEN and SYDVKM. V was clipped by 8 bases and J by 13 bases, with 9 bases between them. The CDR3 is made up of 10 amino acids. CDR3 nucleotide sequence: TGTGCCAGCTTTCCAAGGGTCCTGACTTTC. Protein: CASFPRVLTF. Using reference TRBV28 and TRBJ2-6 for the parts outside the CDR3, the full variable domain is DVKVTQSSRYLVKRTGEKVFLECVQDMDHENMFWYRQDPGLGLRLIYFSYDVKMKEKGDIPEGYSVSREKKERFSLILESASTNQTSMYLCASFPRVLTFGAGSRLTVL.

By share of the sample, this clonotype is medium-sized (0.01 to 0.1%). The J gene is TRBJ1-5, the V gene TRBV18, with 8 bases that match TRBD1. Trimming removed 3 bases from V and 2 bases from J; junction bases left unmatched: 9. The CDR3 has 17 amino acids. Germline CDR1 and CDR2: KGHSH and LQKENI. The CDR3 DNA sequence: TGTGCCAGCTCACCCCTCAGGGGGCTAGCGGGCAATCAGCCCCAGCATTTT. Translated: CASSPLRGLAGNQPQHF.